Included here is one T cell receptor (beta chain) sequence, with context. What it recognizes is unknown. V lost 5 bases to trimming and J lost 3 bases, with 16 bases between them. This CDR3 is built from 16 residues. Germline-derived CDR1 and CDR2 are SGHTA and FQGTGA. For TCRbeta, the library was prepared with unique molecular identifiers. One entry per CDR3 protein, called by TCRdb with MiXCR from the PCR reads. The table has about 200,000 distinct CDR3 sequences, about 8.2% seen once; the top ten hold under 40%. The data were taken from a study of T-cell reconstitution after alpha-beta-depleted transplantation in children. Study-level results: T-cell counts and diversity at one year post-transplant came mainly from newly produced T cells. Two months or so post-transplant, alpha-beta T cells reportedly derived from several hundred expanded graft clones. Recipient T cells and thymic progenitors that survived were the source of the high TCRbeta diversity seen at day 60 in some patients.

The TCR originated in a male patient between 2 and 10 years old who had a stem cell transplant for acute myeloid leukemia, so the T cells may come from the graft donor. The input for sequencing was PBMCs, mostly from graft donor cells, taken 360 days after TCRalphabeta/CD19-depleted stem cell transplant. The chain links TRBV7-3 to TRBJ2-2, with unresolved D. Here the CDR3 DNA reads TGTGCCAGCAGCCCAGAAAGGTTGGCCCACACCGGGGAGCTGTTTTTT. Translation gives CASSPERLAHTGELFF.